The text below deals with one T cell receptor beta chain. A second PCR, run for about 7 to 11 cycles, used a sample-barcoded 5' primer plus a J-beta primer mix. Each cDNA molecule carried a tag from a template-switch adaptor that contained 12 random nucleotides. MiXCR, run by TCRdb on the 5' RACE reads, gives a single entry per CDR3 protein. The repertoire includes 1.5 million to 2 million distinct CDR3 sequences, 28% of them detected once, and approximately 7.7% sits in the top ten. Total RNA extracted from each sample amounted to at least 6 micrograms. The CDR3 length is 16 residues. V dropped 3 bases and J dropped 2 bases, with 14 bases sitting between them. Germline CDR1 LGHDT, CDR2 YNNKEL (reference sequence). This entry comes from a study of blood T cells in healthy people across ages. Study-wide context: About one barcoded beta molecule per two T cells was the capture yield of template switching.

This TCR derives from a woman aged 25-40 years in good health. Sequenced material: blood. The rearrangement uses TRBV3-1 and TRBJ1-5; perhaps TRBD1 as D (5 bases). The chain's CDR3 is CASSHGGTRGNQPQHF. DNA of the CDR3: TGTGCCAGCAGCCACGGAGGGACGCGGGGCAATCAGCCCCAGCATTTT.